A selection of T cell receptor beta chains follows, all from one sample in a study of CD8 T cells in Susac syndrome. A single record per CDR3 protein comes from TCRdb applying MiXCR to the immunoSEQ multiplex PCR reads. Among a few hundred thousand distinct CDR3 sequences listed, about 93% were seen once. The sequencing sample was made of CD4+ T cells from PBMCs. These TCRs come from a human donor with multiple sclerosis. CDR3s include the opening cysteine and the closing phenylalanine or tryptophan. D genes are given only for firm matches. Not all rows give a size; the values are once, few, many and, for expanded clones, a class.

D gene	clone size	V gene	J gene	CDR3 DNA	CDR3 protein
-	-	TRBV29-1	TRBJ2-7	TGCAGCGTTGAGGTCCAGGGGACCTACGAGCAGTACTTC	CSVEVQGTYEQYF
TRBD1	-	TRBV3-1	TRBJ1-6	TGTGCCAGCAGCCACCAAGGACAGGGGGCACCCCTCCACTTT	CASSHQGQGAPLHF
TRBD2	-	TRBV6-5	TRBJ2-1	TGTGCCAGCAGCTTAGGACTAGCGGGCCCTGGGAATGAGCAGTTCTTC	CASSLGLAGPGNEQFF
-	-	TRBV7-2	TRBJ1-2	TGTGCCAGCAGCTTAGTCCCCGAAAACTATGGCTACACCTTC	CASSLVPENYGYTF
-	-	TRBV7-2	TRBJ2-3	TGTGCCAGCAGCTTACAGGGGCTCGGCACAGATACGCAGTATTTT	CASSLQGLGTDTQYF
TRBD2	-	TRBV30	TRBJ2-7	TGTGCCTGGAGTCCCGGACTAGCGGGGGGGCTCTTCGAGCAGTACTTC	CAWSPGLAGGLFEQYF
-	-	TRBV19	TRBJ2-2	TGTGCCAGTAGTATCGGAAGCGGAGCGAACACCGGGGAGCTGTTTTTT	CASSIGSGANTGELFF
-	-	TRBV3-1	TRBJ2-2	TGTGCCAGCAGCCGAATCCTCGACACCGGGGAGCTGTTTTTT	CASSRILDTGELFF
TRBD2	-	TRBV27	TRBJ2-1	TGTGCCAGCAGTTTCCGGACTAGCAATGAGCAGTTCTTC	CASSFRTSNEQFF
-	once	TRBV5-1	TRBJ1-3	TGCGCCAGCAGCTTGGCCGGCATGATGGGAAACACCATATATTTT	CASSLAGMMGNTIYF
-	-	TRBV29-1	TRBJ1-5	TGCAGCGTGATACCCTCGGGGGGCAATCAGCCCCAGCATTTT	CSVIPSGGNQPQHF
-	-	TRBV27	TRBJ1-2	TGTGCCAGCAGGTCTCGGGGGATTGGCTATGGCTACACCTTC	CASRSRGIGYGYTF
-	once	TRBV20-1	TRBJ1-2	TGCAGTGCTAGTTTGTCCGTTGGCTACACCTTC	CSASLSVGYTF
-	once	TRBV3-1	TRBJ1-1	TGTGCCAGCAGCCATCCGAGGGGGTCTGAAGCTTTCTTT	CASSHPRGSEAFF
-	-	TRBV29-1	TRBJ1-2	TGCAGCGTTGCGGGGAGGGTAGACTATGGCTACACCTTC	CSVAGRVDYGYTF
-	-	TRBV3-1	TRBJ2-3	TGTGCCAGCAGACACCGGGACCCTATCACAGATACGCAGTATTTT	CASRHRDPITDTQYF
TRBD1	-	TRBV12-3/TRBV12-4	TRBJ1-6	TGTGCCAGCAGTTTTGCGGGGACAGGGGCCGATTCACCCCTCCACTTT	CASSFAGTGADSPLHF
-	-	TRBV5-1	TRBJ2-2	TGCGCCAGCAGCTCCGGGAGCCCCACCGGGGAGCTGTTTTTT	CASSSGSPTGELFF
TRBD1	-	TRBV20-1	TRBJ1-1	TGCAGTGCTTTTGGGTCAGGGGGCAGGGGCACTGAAGCTTTCTTT	CSAFGSGGRGTEAFF
-	-	TRBV4-1	TRBJ2-5	TGCGCCAGCAGCCAAGTGGTCTGGAGCATTCAAGAGACCCAGTACTTC	CASSQVVWSIQETQYF